This T cell receptor (beta chain) was identified in a study of cytomegalovirus exposure and HLA in healthy donors. Study-level information: In a later analysis, the roughly 130 validation repertoires were reported to have used the same platform as the 650 to 800 first-cohort repertoires. Findings and limits, study-wide: Reports described diagnosis of cytomegalovirus status by the classifier as highly specific and sensitive. Rare TCR sequences predominated, though certain public TCRs were found in many donors.

The CDR3 is 13 amino acids. Germline loops: CDR1 MDHEN, CDR2 SYDVKM. V shed 4 bases and J shed 3 bases, with 10 bases lying between them. In regard to this clone: Its antigen is not known.

TCRdb's copy holds only in-frame clones and misses some; the assay was immunoSEQ multiplex PCR. Of 100,000 to 150,000 clones listed, around 94% are singletons. The source of this sequence is a woman in her late teens or twenties in good health and CMV-seronegative. This rearrangement joins TRBV28 to TRBJ2-7; no clear D gene. Specimen: PBMCs. Written as DNA, the CDR3 is TGTGCCAGCAGTTCGGGTGGCGGCTACGAGCAGTACTTC. Translation: CASSSGGGYEQYF.